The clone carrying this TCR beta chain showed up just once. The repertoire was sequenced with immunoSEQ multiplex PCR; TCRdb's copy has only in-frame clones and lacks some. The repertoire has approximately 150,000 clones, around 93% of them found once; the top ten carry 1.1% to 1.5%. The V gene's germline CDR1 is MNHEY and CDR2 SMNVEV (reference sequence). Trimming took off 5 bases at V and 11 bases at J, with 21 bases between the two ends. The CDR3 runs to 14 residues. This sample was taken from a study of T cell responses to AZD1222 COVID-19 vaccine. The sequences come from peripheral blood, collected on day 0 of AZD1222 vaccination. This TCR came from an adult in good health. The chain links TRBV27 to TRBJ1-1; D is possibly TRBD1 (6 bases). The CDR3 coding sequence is TGTGCCAGCAGTCAACATTTACAGGGAGCGCGGGCTTTCTTT. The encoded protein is CASSQHLQGARAFF.